This entry lists 18 T cell receptor beta chains sequenced from one sample in a study of blood T cell repertoires in COVID-19. Generated by immunoSEQ multiplex PCR, the TCRdb table keeps only in-frame clones and is missing some. The sample has fewer than 90,000 clones, around 90% seen once. Sequencing was done on a sample of peripheral blood. These receptors were taken from a man in his sixties or seventies with acute or convalescent COVID-19.

The chain recombines TRBV6-5 with TRBJ1-5, with TRBD1 as a possible D gene (6 bases). The CDR3 consists of 14 residues. V was trimmed by 4 bases and J by 7 bases, leaving 14 bases between them. The germline CDR1 and CDR2 sequences are MNHEY and SVGAGI. CDR3 sequence (DNA): TGTGCCAGCAGTTTACAGGGCCAGGGGCAGCCCCAGCATTTT. It encodes CASSLQGQGQPQHF.

The chain recombines TRBV3-1 (or the pseudogene TRBV3-2) with TRBJ2-1, with 9 bases lining up with TRBD2. Trimming cost V 4 bases and J 6 bases; bases outside gene matches: 13. CDR1 LGHDT and CDR2 YNNKEL come from the germline V gene (reference sequence). This CDR3 spans 17 amino acids. CDR3 sequence: CASSPSLFSGGPNEQFF. CDR3 DNA sequence: TGTGCCAGCAGCCCCTCGCTATTTAGCGGGGGCCCCAATGAGCAGTTCTTC.

The chain employs TRBV6-2 or TRBV6-3 and TRBJ1-4, with a tentative D call TRBD1 (5 bases). Germline values: CDR1 MNHEY, CDR2 SVGEGT. Trimming took 4 bases from V and 5 from J, leaving 20 bases between them. The CDR3 totals 17 residues. Here the CDR3 DNA reads TGTGCCAGCAGTTCGCGTCGTCAGGGAAAAAAGAATGAAAAACTGTTTTTT. Its translation: CASSSRRQGKKNEKLFF.

The chain is built from TRBV10-3 and TRBJ1-4; 7 positions agree with TRBD1. Germline V gene data show CDR1 as ENHRY and CDR2 as SYGVKD. There are 16 residues in the CDR3. The V gene end was trimmed by 3 bases and the J gene end by 1 base; junction bases not matched to a gene: 5. CDR3 region: CAISDHRGQTNEKLFF. The CDR3 bases are TGTGCCATCAGTGACCACAGGGGCCAAACTAATGAAAAACTGTTTTTT.

The V gene is TRBV18, the J gene TRBJ1-4, with TRBD1 identical over 8 bases. Per the germline V gene, CDR1 is KGHSH and CDR2 is LQKENI. V trimming: 3 bases; J trimming: 2 bases; junction bases outside the gene matches: 14. The CDR3 length is 19 residues. The CDR3 loop is CASSPRSRQGLSTNEKLFF. The CDR3 nucleotides read TGTGCCAGCTCACCGAGAAGCAGACAGGGGCTCTCCACTAATGAAAAACTGTTTTTT.

The chain joins TRBV6-5 to TRBJ1-1; D is possibly TRBD1 (5 bases). Trimming shortened V by 6 bases and J by 7 bases, and 15 bases separated the two germline ends. Germline assignment: CDR1 MNHEY and CDR2 SVGAGI. This CDR3 is 13 amino acids long. The CDR3 region is CASSSPGGGEAFF. In nucleotides, the CDR3 is TGTGCCAGCAGCTCCCCAGGCGGGGGTGAAGCTTTCTTT.

The chain's CDR3 is CAISKTGTYEQYF. Written as DNA, the CDR3 is TGTGCCATCTCGAAGACGGGGACCTACGAGCAGTACTTC. The chain has TRBV10-3 and TRBJ2-7, with D perhaps TRBD2 (5 bases). V lost 8 bases to trimming and J lost 2 bases, with 13 bases between them. The length of the CDR3 is 13 residues. Germline V gives CDR1 ENHRY, CDR2 SYGVKD.

The chain joins TRBV29-1 to TRBJ2-3; 7 bases map to TRBD2. The length of the CDR3 is 14 residues. V was clipped by 7 bases and J by 0 bases; unmatched bases: 7. CDR1 is SQVTM and CDR2 is ANQGSEA in the germline V gene. CDR3 loop: CSASSGLSTDTQYF. In DNA, the CDR3 is TGCAGCGCCTCTTCGGGACTAAGCACAGATACGCAGTATTTT.

The V gene is TRBV2, the J gene TRBJ1-1; D gene unclear. CDR1 and CDR2 (germline): SNHLY, FYNNEI. Trimming shortened V by 2 bases and J by 10 bases, and 8 bases separated the two germline ends. The CDR3 is 11 residues long. CDR3 DNA sequence: TGTGCCAGCAGTGAATTAGAGGGAGCTTTCTTT. Translation: CASSELEGAFF.

In its sample, this clone was seen once. V and J are TRBV9 and TRBJ2-2, with D hard to call. The CDR3 runs 12 residues. With 4 bases removed from V and 5 bases from J, the gap between germline ends came to 6 bases. From germline, CDR1 is SGDLS and CDR2 YYNGEE. Written as DNA, the CDR3 is TGTGCCAGCAGCTTCTCGACCGGGGAGCTGTTTTTT. Amino acids: CASSFSTGELFF.

The V call is TRBV11-2, the J call TRBJ1-6; possibly TRBD1 for D (5 bases). CDR3 size: 17 residues. The ends were cut back, 6 bases at V and 7 bases at J, with 22 bases in the middle. Germline values: CDR1 SGHAT, CDR2 FQNNGV. CDR3 nucleotides: TGTGCCAGCAGTTCAGCCGGTGGCAGGGTATCAAATTCACCCCTCCACTTT. It is translated as CASSSAGGRVSNSPLHF.

This chain joins TRBV5-1 and TRBJ2-2; 7 nucleotides agree with TRBD1. The junction had 5 bases not matched to a gene; V was cut back by 0 bases and J by 6 bases. The CDR3 has 15 residues. The V gene's germline CDR1 is SGHRS and CDR2 YFSETQ. The CDR3, as DNA: TGCGCCAGCAGCTTGGTGGCAGGGGGTCCCGGGGAGCTGTTTTTT. It yields the protein CASSLVAGGPGELFF.

The chain is built from TRBV7-3 and TRBJ2-3, with 10 positions matching TRBD2. CDR1 and CDR2 from the germline V gene are SGHTA and FQGTGA. V shed 3 bases and J 4 bases; nucleotides not matched to a gene: 4. The CDR3 runs to 15 residues. This CDR3 reads CASSFLAGGADTQYF. The CDR3 coding sequence is TGTGCCAGCAGCTTTTTAGCGGGGGGCGCAGATACGCAGTATTTT.

This clone was seen more than once but under ten times. This chain connects TRBV18 to TRBJ1-5; 7 nucleotides line up with TRBD1. Germline V gene lookup returns CDR1 KGHSH and CDR2 LQKENI. Losses at the gene ends were 4 bases for V and 0 bases for J; bases not matched to a gene: 9. The CDR3 sequence is 17 residues long. CDR3 sequence: CASSLNPGQVSNQPQHF. The CDR3 DNA sequence: TGTGCCAGCTCACTCAACCCCGGACAGGTTAGCAATCAGCCCCAGCATTTT.

The chain combines TRBV28 with TRBJ2-6, with a possible D match to TRBD2 (7 bases). Trimming stripped 11 bases from V and 2 bases from J, with 13 bases between. The CDR3 runs to 14 residues. CDR1 is MDHEN, CDR2 SYDVKM, per germline. CDR3 in DNA: TGTGCCGCCAGAGGGGGGGCTGGGGCCAACGTCCTGACTTTC. It yields the protein CAARGGAGANVLTF.

The gene calls are TRBV3-1 (or the pseudogene TRBV3-2) and TRBJ2-3; the match to TRBD2 covers 9 bases. The germline V gene encodes CDR1 LGHDT and CDR2 YNNKEL (reference sequence). The CDR3 spans 17 residues. After removal of 1 base from V and 1 base from J, the junction contained 6 bases not matched to a gene. CDR3 DNA: TGTGCCAGCAGCCAAGCTGCGGGGGGGCTAGGCACAGATACGCAGTATTTT. The encoded protein is CASSQAAGGLGTDTQYF.

This clone was picked up one time. The chain links TRBV28 to TRBJ1-2; tentatively, D is TRBD1 (6 bases). This CDR3 is built from 14 residues. V was shortened by 5 bases and J by 3 bases, with 13 bases between the two germline ends. Germline values: CDR1 MDHEN, CDR2 SYDVKM. In DNA, the CDR3 is TGTGCCAGCAGTCTGACAGACAGGTACTATGGCTACACCTTC. Translation: CASSLTDRYYGYTF.

This chain connects TRBV6-5 to TRBJ1-5; D is possibly TRBD1 (5 bases). The CDR3 is made up of 13 amino acids. Trimming took off 5 bases at V and 5 bases at J, with 10 bases between the two ends. Per germline, CDR1 MNHEY and CDR2 SVGAGI. CDR3 in amino acids: CASSTDTDQPQHF. CDR3 sequence (DNA): TGTGCCAGCAGTACGGACACTGATCAGCCCCAGCATTTT.